The 5 T cell receptor beta chains below all came from one sample that was sequenced in a study of Graves' ophthalmopathy and Graves' hyperthyroidism. The authors amplified TCR beta CDR3 regions from RNA transcripts. Second-round multiplex PCR followed a first-round RT-PCR using HTBI primers. Each CDR3 protein is one row after TCRdb ran MiXCR on the multiplex PCR reads. The sample includes around 520,000 distinct CDR3 sequences, under 40% of them seen just once. The sequenced sample consisted of peripheral blood or thyroid tissue (not recorded which). Receptor source: an adult man with Graves' hyperthyroidism.

The rearrangement links TRBV20-1 to TRBJ2-5, with D perhaps being TRBD1 or TRBD2 (5 bases each). Germline V lookup: CDR1 DFQATT, CDR2 SNEGSKA (reference sequence). Trimming pared 5 bases from V and 5 bases from J, leaving 15 bases between. This CDR3 region has 13 residues. CDR3 protein: CSAYRRGVETQYF. In nucleotides, the CDR3 is TGCAGTGCTTACAGAAGGGGAGTGGAGACCCAGTACTTC.

This clonotype was counted many times. A junction boundary mismatches the germline segment, possibly from a read error. The rearrangement joins TRBV7-9 to TRBJ2-5; D gene unclear. Germline V gives CDR1 SEHNR, CDR2 FQNEAQ (reference sequence). This CDR3 is 13 amino acids long. CDR3: CASSLGSQETQYF. The CDR3 coding sequence is TGTGCTAGCAGCTTAGGATCCCAAGAGACCCAGTACTTC.

This chain connects TRBV6-5 to TRBJ1-2; 11 positions agree with TRBD1. The trim removed 4 bases at V and 4 bases at J, leaving 5 bases unmatched. CDR1 and CDR2 (germline): MNHEY, SVGAGI. The CDR3 is 15 amino acids. The CDR3 sequence: CASSSRTGGPYGYTF. The CDR3 DNA is TGTGCCAGCAGTTCTAGGACAGGGGGCCCCTATGGCTACACCTTC.

This clonotype was observed at least ten times. The chain links TRBV28 to TRBJ2-7, with TRBD1 as a possible D gene (6 bases). Germline loops: CDR1 MDHEN, CDR2 SYDVKM. The CDR3 extends over 13 amino acids. V was clipped by 7 bases and J by 0 bases, with 10 bases between them. The CDR3 spells CASIKTGSYEQYF. In nucleotides, the CDR3 is TGTGCCAGCATCAAGACAGGCTCCTACGAGCAGTACTTC. The full variable domain, its missing parts supplied by reference TRBV28 and TRBJ2-7, is DVKVTQSSRYLVKRTGEKVFLECVQDMDHENMFWYRQDPGLGLRLIYFSYDVKMKEKGDIPEGYSVSREKKERFSLILESASTNQTSMYLCASIKTGSYEQYFGPGTRLTVT.

The chain is built from TRBV7-9 and TRBJ2-6; D may match TRBD1 or TRBD2 (5 bases each). Germline assignment: CDR1 SEHNR and CDR2 FQNEAQ (reference sequence). This CDR3 has 15 residues. The germline V and J ends were trimmed by 1 base and 9 bases, with 13 bases remaining between them. The DNA for the CDR3 is TGTGCCAGCAGCTTAGGAGGGGCCCGATTCAACGTCCTGACTTTC. This encodes CASSLGGARFNVLTF.